The clone carrying this T cell receptor (beta chain) appeared once. This CDR3 comprises 15 residues. Looked up from germline, CDR1 is SGHRS and CDR2 is YFSETQ. Trimming at V came to 4 bases and at J to 8 bases, leaving 11 bases not matched to a gene. This specimen comes from a study of T cell changes during pregnancy in multiple sclerosis. Generated by immunoSEQ multiplex PCR, the TCRdb table keeps only in-frame clones and is missing some. The table includes 50,000 to 55,000 clones, 80% to 95% detected once. This chain joins TRBV5-1 and TRBJ2-1; 8 bases align to TRBD2. This material consisted of CD4+ T cells from peripheral blood mononuclear cells, taken in the third trimester of pregnancy. The receptor's source is a female donor with multiple sclerosis, enrolled in a pregnancy study. DNA for the CDR3: TGCGCCAGCAGCAACGGACTAGCTGGGGGGGATGAGCAGTTCTTC. It codes for CASSNGLAGGDEQFF.